Following are 23 T cell receptor beta chains from one sample sequenced in a study of T-cell reconstitution after alpha-beta-depleted transplantation in children. Preparing the TCRbeta library involved the use of unique molecular identifiers. TCRdb re-analysed the PCR reads in MiXCR, keeping a single row per CDR3 protein. The sample carries 600,000 to 800,000 distinct CDR3 sequences, around 13% recorded once. Sequences were derived from PBMCs, sampled before TCRalphabeta/CD19-depleted stem cell transplant. The receptors were gathered from a girl under 10 years old with congenital amegakaryocytic thrombocytopenia, due to receive a stem cell transplant.

This clonotype was seen more than once but under ten times. The chain couples TRBV5-1 to TRBJ2-5; 7 bases match TRBD1. The CDR3 length is 15 residues. Germline CDR1 reads SGHRS; CDR2 reads YFSETQ. Trimming cost V 3 bases and J 2 bases; bases outside gene matches: 7. CDR3 DNA: TGCGCCAGCAGCTCCTACAGGGGTGGGCAAGAGACCCAGTACTTC. This translates into CASSSYRGGQETQYF. The variable domain in full, completed from reference TRBV5-1 and TRBJ2-5, reads KAGVTQTPRYLIKTRGQQVTLSCSPISGHRSVSWYQQTPGQGLQFLFEYFSETQRNKGNFPGRFSGRQFSNSRSEMNVSTLELGDSALYLCASSSYRGGQETQYFGPGTRLLVL.

This clonotype was seen just once. One junction end disagrees with the germline gene, perhaps due to a read error. The chain joins TRBV28 to TRBJ1-4; D gene unclear. CDR1 and CDR2 from the germline V gene are MDHEN and SYDVKM. This CDR3 spans 16 amino acids. The CDR3 DNA follows: TGTGCCAGCAGTCCCTGGTGGGCCAGCAGAAATGACAAACTGTTTTTT. Residues: CASSPWWASRNDKLFF.

There are many counts of this clonotype. This CDR3 reads CSALSGADYNEQFF. CDR3 nucleotides: TGCAGTGCTCTTAGCGGGGCTGACTACAATGAGCAGTTCTTC. This chain links TRBV20-1 with TRBJ2-1, with 8 bases that match TRBD2. Losses at the gene ends were 5 bases for V and 3 bases for J; bases not matched to a gene: 6. Germline V gene sequence: CDR1 DFQATT, CDR2 SNEGSKA (reference sequence). The length of the CDR3 is 14 residues.

This clonotype was detected many times. V is TRBV4-1 and J is TRBJ2-2; TRBD2 agrees at 10 bases. The CDR3 has 18 amino acids. The J segment lost 5 bases and the V segment lost 1 base, leaving 10 bases of the junction unmatched. CDR1 MGHRA and CDR2 YSYEKL come from the germline V gene. The CDR3 loop is CASSQGGLAGVGTGELFF. For the CDR3, the DNA is TGCGCCAGCAGCCAAGGGGGCCTAGCGGGAGTAGGAACCGGGGAGCTGTTTTTT.

The V gene is TRBV25-1, the J gene TRBJ2-7; tentatively, D is TRBD2 (5 bases). The V gene's germline CDR1 is MGHDK and CDR2 SYGVNS. The CDR3 spans 15 residues. V was pared by 5 bases and J by 0 bases, with 14 bases between. Here the CDR3 reads CASSRALDSSYEQYF. The CDR3 DNA reads TGTGCCAGCAGTCGAGCCCTGGACTCCTCCTACGAGCAGTACTTC.

Ten or more counts support this clonotype. The CDR3 region is CASSLMWRGTSSYNEQFF. DNA for the CDR3: TGTGCCAGCAGCTTAATGTGGCGAGGGACTAGCTCCTACAATGAGCAGTTCTTC. V is TRBV7-6 and J is TRBJ2-1; 8 bases line up with TRBD2. CDR1 and CDR2 (germline): SGHVS, FNYEAQ. This CDR3 contains 18 residues. V was clipped by 2 bases and J by 0 bases; unmatched bases: 9.

This clonotype was recorded many times. The chain couples TRBV10-3 to TRBJ1-6; 8 bases fit TRBD1. The CDR3 sequence is 15 residues long. The J segment lost 7 bases and the V segment lost 2 bases, leaving 4 bases of the junction unmatched. Germline V gene sequence: CDR1 ENHRY, CDR2 SYGVKD. DNA of the CDR3: TGTGCCATCAGTGAGGGACAGGGTTCGAATTCACCCCTCCACTTT. This translates into CAISEGQGSNSPLHF.

V usage is TRBV5-1 and J usage is TRBJ2-3; 10 nucleotides match TRBD2. V gave up 6 bases and J gave up 5 bases; unmatched junction bases: 9. CDR1 and CDR2 (germline): SGHRS, YFSETQ. The CDR3 is made up of 15 amino acids. CDR3 coding DNA: TGCGCCAGCAACCGAGCGGGAGGGCCCGGAGATACGCAGTATTTT. Translating it yields CASNRAGGPGDTQYF.

This clonotype was counted only a few times. The chain employs TRBV29-1 and TRBJ2-4; 10 bases map to TRBD1. CDR1 SQVTM and CDR2 ANQGSEA come from the germline V gene. V was pared by 6 bases and J by 2 bases, with 4 bases of the junction left unmatched. This CDR3 contains 14 residues. CDR3 in amino acids: CSVGTGATKNIQYF. In DNA form, the CDR3 reads TGCAGCGTGGGGACAGGGGCGACCAAAAACATTCAGTACTTC.

The V call is TRBV5-1, the J call TRBJ2-2; D gene ambiguous. CDR1 and CDR2 (germline): SGHRS, YFSETQ. Trimming removed 2 bases from V and 6 bases from J, with 8 bases in between. The CDR3 totals 13 residues. This CDR3 reads CASSFSSAGELFF. The CDR3 DNA reads TGCGCCAGCAGCTTTAGTAGTGCCGGGGAGCTGTTTTTT.

This clonotype was found many times. This chain connects TRBV6-1 to TRBJ2-7; TRBD2 aligns across 8 bases. V dropped 5 bases and J dropped 3; count of bases not matched to a gene: 9. This CDR3 is 15 amino acids long. Germline CDR1 is MNHNS and CDR2 is SASEGT. CDR3 in DNA: TGTGCCAGCAGTAGGGCTGAGACTAGCGACTACGAGCAGTACTTC. It is translated as CASSRAETSDYEQYF.

Concerning this clonotype itself: This may arise from a read error, as a much more abundant clone is one base away. The chain carries TRBV29-1 and TRBJ1-3, with 7 bases lining up with TRBD1. The V and J ends lost 6 bases and 2 bases, in that order; junction bases with no gene match: 4. There are 13 residues in the CDR3. From germline, CDR1 is SQVTM and CDR2 ANQGSEA. CDR3 in amino acids: CSVLDRAGNTIYF. The CDR3 coding sequence is TGCAGCGTCCTCGACAGGGCTGGAAACACCATATATTTT.

This clonotype was counted a few times. J is TRBJ2-2 and V is TRBV5-1, with D perhaps being TRBD1 or TRBD2 (5 bases each). Per germline, CDR1 SGHRS and CDR2 YFSETQ. The germline V and J ends were trimmed by 1 base and 7 bases, with 14 bases remaining between them. This CDR3 region has 15 residues. This CDR3 reads CASSLRQGVSGELFF. CDR3 sequence (DNA): TGCGCCAGCAGCTTGCGGCAGGGAGTAAGCGGGGAGCTGTTTTTT.

V usage is TRBV5-1 and J usage is TRBJ2-2; the D gene is possibly TRBD2 (6 bases). Trimming removed 6 bases at V and 5 bases at J, with 14 bases between. CDR3 size: 14 residues. Per germline, CDR1 SGHRS and CDR2 YFSETQ. CDR3 bases: TGCGCCAGCAACATACGGGAGAATACCGGGGAGCTGTTTTTT. Translated, it gives CASNIRENTGELFF.

This clonotype has a count of ten or more. The chain couples TRBV27 to TRBJ2-6; no clear D gene. Germline CDR1 MNHEY, CDR2 SMNVEV (reference sequence). V lost 6 bases, J lost 2 bases, and 2 bases lay in between. The CDR3 is made up of 12 amino acids. This chain's CDR3 is CASRPGANVLTF. CDR3 bases: TGTGCCAGCAGGCCTGGGGCCAACGTCCTGACTTTC.

This sequence joins TRBV12-3 or TRBV12-4 and TRBJ2-1; TRBD1 aligns across 8 bases. This CDR3 contains 14 residues. The junction had 18 bases not matched to a gene; V was cut back by 7 bases and J by 16 bases. In DNA form, the CDR3 reads TGTGCCAGCACTAATGACAGGGGTTCCCCCAGCTTATTCTTC. Translated, it gives CASTNDRGSPSLFF.

DNA of the CDR3: TGCGCCAGCAGCGCGGACCTCAGCTGGCCTAATGAAAAACTGTTTTTT. Encoded protein: CASSADLSWPNEKLFF. This chain joins TRBV5-1 and TRBJ1-4; D is undetermined. Deletions cut 4 bases from V and 3 bases from J, with 16 bases between. This CDR3 has 16 amino acids. CDR1 and CDR2 from the germline V gene are SGHRS and YFSETQ.

This clonotype was seen ten or more times. The J gene is TRBJ2-1, the V gene TRBV5-1; 8 bases are shared with TRBD2. CDR3 length: 18 amino acids. The V gene's germline CDR1 is SGHRS and CDR2 YFSETQ. With 0 bases clipped from V and 0 bases from J, the junction kept 8 bases outside the gene matches. The CDR3 nucleotides read TGCGCCAGCAGCTTGGGACTAGCGTCCCTGAGCTCCTACAATGAGCAGTTCTTC. This gives the protein CASSLGLASLSSYNEQFF.

This clonotype has ten or more counts. The chain has TRBV5-1 and TRBJ2-1; D possibly corresponds to TRBD2 (5 bases). CDR3 length equals 14 residues. Trimming removed 0 bases at V and 7 bases at J, with 11 bases between. Germline-derived CDR1 and CDR2 are SGHRS and YFSETQ. In DNA, the CDR3 is TGCGCCAGCAGCTTGGCCTATGGGAGAAATGAGCAGTTCTTC. Residues: CASSLAYGRNEQFF.

This clonotype has just a few counts. V usage is TRBV7-6 and J usage is TRBJ2-7, with D uncertain. V was trimmed by 5 bases and J by 7 bases, leaving 9 bases between them. The CDR3 loop spans 11 amino acids. Germline V gives CDR1 SGHVS, CDR2 FNYEAQ. The CDR3: CASSITAEQYF. DNA for the CDR3: TGTGCCAGCAGCATAACAGCGGAGCAGTACTTC.

The rearrangement joins TRBV29-1 to TRBJ2-1; perhaps TRBD2 as D (7 bases). This CDR3 has 14 amino acids. Trimming removed 6 bases at V and 2 bases at J, with 14 bases between. The germline V gene encodes CDR1 SQVTM and CDR2 ANQGSEA. This chain's CDR3 is CSVGGPPPYNEQFF. The CDR3 DNA reads TGCAGCGTCGGGGGGCCCCCCCCCTACAATGAGCAGTTCTTC.

This clonotype was observed a handful of times. Germline is not matched at one junction end, which may reflect a read error. The chain links TRBV20-1 to TRBJ2-1, with 9 nucleotides matching TRBD2. This CDR3 is 17 amino acids long. Germline CDR1 is DFQATT and CDR2 is SNEGSKA (reference sequence). CDR3 coding DNA: TGCTGTGCTAACGGGGCTAGCGGGACCAGCTCCTACAATGAGCAGTTCTTC. It translates to CCANGASGTSSYNEQFF.

In the case of this clonotype: Relative to the germline gene, one junction end is altered; a read error may explain this. This rearrangement joins TRBV20-1 to TRBJ2-6, with D uncertain. This CDR3 region has 15 residues. Germline values: CDR1 DFQATT, CDR2 SNEGSKA (reference sequence). The CDR3 DNA reads TGCAGTGCCAGAGACACCCGCTCTGGGGCCAACGTCCTGACTTTC. As protein: CSARDTRSGANVLTF.